This TCR beta chain appears in the sequencing data of a study of blood T cell repertoires in COVID-19. Study as a whole: Each recovered donor of Cohort 3 presented with two negative PCRs, clearance, or symptom resolution. Sample material is recorded as cDNA or gDNA derived from T cells, B-cell-depleted T cells, or PBMCs.

This CDR3 spans 14 amino acids. Germline assignment: CDR1 LNHDA and CDR2 SQIVND (reference sequence). The ends were cut back, 5 bases at V and 0 bases at J, with 8 bases in the middle. The table came from immunoSEQ multiplex PCR; TCRdb's copy has only in-frame clones and leaves some out. The sample holds 200,000 to 250,000 clones, 70% to 90% seen once. The chain links TRBV19 to TRBJ1-3, with D possibly being TRBD1 (5 bases). The sample taken for sequencing was PBMCs or T cells enriched from blood (not recorded which). This clonotype was sampled from a woman in her 50s in a cohort exposed to, infected with or recovered from COVID-19 (not recorded which). This CDR3 is CASSQTVSGNTIYF. The CDR3 coding sequence is TGTGCCAGTAGTCAGACAGTCTCTGGAAACACCATATATTTT. The entire variable domain, with the rest obtained from reference TRBV19 and TRBJ1-3, is as follows: DGGITQSPKYLFRKEGQNVTLSCEQNLNHDAMYWYRQDPGQGLRLIYYSQIVNDFQKGDIAEGYSVSREKKESFPLTVTSAQKNPTAFYLCASSQTVSGNTIYFGEGSWLTVV.